This TCR beta chain was recorded in a study of blood T cell repertoires in COVID-19 (dated by TCRdb to the early 2020s). In the study overall: The collaborator samples originated in the United States, Italy and Spain and spanned the acute and convalescent phases of COVID-19. The prospective study material was composed of cDNA or gDNA derived from T cells, B-cell-depleted T cells, or PBMCs. Deeply sampled blood TCRbeta repertoires from subjects exposed to, actively infected with, or recovered from COVID-19 were included in the dataset. A freely available public database, intended as a resource for researchers studying the immune response to SARS-CoV-2, is where the repertoires were released. Samples were obtained from the ongoing ImmuneRACE study (first 160 participants) and from over 1,000 subjects provided by 6 global collaborators. Sample metadata almost always included a de-identified subject ID, COVID-19 status, age in years and sex. Where available, HLA class I and class II types were obtained from metadata supplied by the sample provider rather than from assay-based typing.

Comment on this clone: It has no known antigen specificity. No much larger clonotype is one base removed from it; base qualities were not supplied.

Study-level results and caveats: Clinical and demographic metadata were provided uncurated, with the amount varying by source and participant.

TCRbeta CDR3 regions were amplified from genomic DNA by means of the immunoSEQ Assay, a bias-controlled multiplex PCR. The study's own analysis went as follows. Nucleated cell counts per sample were estimated from amplification of reference gene primers within the assay. Sequence reads were collapsed and filtered to measure the absolute abundance of every unique TCRbeta CDR3 rearrangement. For each sample, productive Simpson clonality was calculated by taking the square root of Simpson's diversity index across productive rearrangements. TCRdb retrieved this table from immuneACCESS and kept in-frame rearrangements only. Not all clones are present; in checked studies, unresolved V genes account for under half, and no reason is known for the remainder. D and trimming come from the DNA, and the V and J calls and clone size come from that table. The sample table contains approximately 59,000 clones; only one count was recorded for about 81% of them. Jointly, the top ten make up around 14% of the sample.

Collaborating institutions collected whole blood in K2EDTA tubes following their own protocols. For TCRbeta analysis, collaborator samples were shipped as frozen whole blood, as isolated PBMCs, or as DNA extracted from either sample type. The CDR3, cysteine through phenylalanine, is 16 amino acids long. Here the CDR3 DNA is all that survives: 48 bases in frame from base 1. Trimmed from V: 6 bases; trimmed from J: 5 bases; junction bases lacking a gene match: 8. CDR1 MNHNY and CDR2 SVGAGI were looked up in the germline V gene (reference sequence). The chain couples TRBV6-6 to TRBJ2-2; a stretch of 11 junction bases matches TRBD2. This sequence originates from an elderly man with acute or convalescent COVID-19. Sequencing was performed on peripheral blood. The CDR3 reads CASSPPLAGVTGELFF. The DNA sequence follows: TGTGCCAGCAGCCCTCCACTAGCGGGAGTGACCGGGGAGCTGTTTTTT.